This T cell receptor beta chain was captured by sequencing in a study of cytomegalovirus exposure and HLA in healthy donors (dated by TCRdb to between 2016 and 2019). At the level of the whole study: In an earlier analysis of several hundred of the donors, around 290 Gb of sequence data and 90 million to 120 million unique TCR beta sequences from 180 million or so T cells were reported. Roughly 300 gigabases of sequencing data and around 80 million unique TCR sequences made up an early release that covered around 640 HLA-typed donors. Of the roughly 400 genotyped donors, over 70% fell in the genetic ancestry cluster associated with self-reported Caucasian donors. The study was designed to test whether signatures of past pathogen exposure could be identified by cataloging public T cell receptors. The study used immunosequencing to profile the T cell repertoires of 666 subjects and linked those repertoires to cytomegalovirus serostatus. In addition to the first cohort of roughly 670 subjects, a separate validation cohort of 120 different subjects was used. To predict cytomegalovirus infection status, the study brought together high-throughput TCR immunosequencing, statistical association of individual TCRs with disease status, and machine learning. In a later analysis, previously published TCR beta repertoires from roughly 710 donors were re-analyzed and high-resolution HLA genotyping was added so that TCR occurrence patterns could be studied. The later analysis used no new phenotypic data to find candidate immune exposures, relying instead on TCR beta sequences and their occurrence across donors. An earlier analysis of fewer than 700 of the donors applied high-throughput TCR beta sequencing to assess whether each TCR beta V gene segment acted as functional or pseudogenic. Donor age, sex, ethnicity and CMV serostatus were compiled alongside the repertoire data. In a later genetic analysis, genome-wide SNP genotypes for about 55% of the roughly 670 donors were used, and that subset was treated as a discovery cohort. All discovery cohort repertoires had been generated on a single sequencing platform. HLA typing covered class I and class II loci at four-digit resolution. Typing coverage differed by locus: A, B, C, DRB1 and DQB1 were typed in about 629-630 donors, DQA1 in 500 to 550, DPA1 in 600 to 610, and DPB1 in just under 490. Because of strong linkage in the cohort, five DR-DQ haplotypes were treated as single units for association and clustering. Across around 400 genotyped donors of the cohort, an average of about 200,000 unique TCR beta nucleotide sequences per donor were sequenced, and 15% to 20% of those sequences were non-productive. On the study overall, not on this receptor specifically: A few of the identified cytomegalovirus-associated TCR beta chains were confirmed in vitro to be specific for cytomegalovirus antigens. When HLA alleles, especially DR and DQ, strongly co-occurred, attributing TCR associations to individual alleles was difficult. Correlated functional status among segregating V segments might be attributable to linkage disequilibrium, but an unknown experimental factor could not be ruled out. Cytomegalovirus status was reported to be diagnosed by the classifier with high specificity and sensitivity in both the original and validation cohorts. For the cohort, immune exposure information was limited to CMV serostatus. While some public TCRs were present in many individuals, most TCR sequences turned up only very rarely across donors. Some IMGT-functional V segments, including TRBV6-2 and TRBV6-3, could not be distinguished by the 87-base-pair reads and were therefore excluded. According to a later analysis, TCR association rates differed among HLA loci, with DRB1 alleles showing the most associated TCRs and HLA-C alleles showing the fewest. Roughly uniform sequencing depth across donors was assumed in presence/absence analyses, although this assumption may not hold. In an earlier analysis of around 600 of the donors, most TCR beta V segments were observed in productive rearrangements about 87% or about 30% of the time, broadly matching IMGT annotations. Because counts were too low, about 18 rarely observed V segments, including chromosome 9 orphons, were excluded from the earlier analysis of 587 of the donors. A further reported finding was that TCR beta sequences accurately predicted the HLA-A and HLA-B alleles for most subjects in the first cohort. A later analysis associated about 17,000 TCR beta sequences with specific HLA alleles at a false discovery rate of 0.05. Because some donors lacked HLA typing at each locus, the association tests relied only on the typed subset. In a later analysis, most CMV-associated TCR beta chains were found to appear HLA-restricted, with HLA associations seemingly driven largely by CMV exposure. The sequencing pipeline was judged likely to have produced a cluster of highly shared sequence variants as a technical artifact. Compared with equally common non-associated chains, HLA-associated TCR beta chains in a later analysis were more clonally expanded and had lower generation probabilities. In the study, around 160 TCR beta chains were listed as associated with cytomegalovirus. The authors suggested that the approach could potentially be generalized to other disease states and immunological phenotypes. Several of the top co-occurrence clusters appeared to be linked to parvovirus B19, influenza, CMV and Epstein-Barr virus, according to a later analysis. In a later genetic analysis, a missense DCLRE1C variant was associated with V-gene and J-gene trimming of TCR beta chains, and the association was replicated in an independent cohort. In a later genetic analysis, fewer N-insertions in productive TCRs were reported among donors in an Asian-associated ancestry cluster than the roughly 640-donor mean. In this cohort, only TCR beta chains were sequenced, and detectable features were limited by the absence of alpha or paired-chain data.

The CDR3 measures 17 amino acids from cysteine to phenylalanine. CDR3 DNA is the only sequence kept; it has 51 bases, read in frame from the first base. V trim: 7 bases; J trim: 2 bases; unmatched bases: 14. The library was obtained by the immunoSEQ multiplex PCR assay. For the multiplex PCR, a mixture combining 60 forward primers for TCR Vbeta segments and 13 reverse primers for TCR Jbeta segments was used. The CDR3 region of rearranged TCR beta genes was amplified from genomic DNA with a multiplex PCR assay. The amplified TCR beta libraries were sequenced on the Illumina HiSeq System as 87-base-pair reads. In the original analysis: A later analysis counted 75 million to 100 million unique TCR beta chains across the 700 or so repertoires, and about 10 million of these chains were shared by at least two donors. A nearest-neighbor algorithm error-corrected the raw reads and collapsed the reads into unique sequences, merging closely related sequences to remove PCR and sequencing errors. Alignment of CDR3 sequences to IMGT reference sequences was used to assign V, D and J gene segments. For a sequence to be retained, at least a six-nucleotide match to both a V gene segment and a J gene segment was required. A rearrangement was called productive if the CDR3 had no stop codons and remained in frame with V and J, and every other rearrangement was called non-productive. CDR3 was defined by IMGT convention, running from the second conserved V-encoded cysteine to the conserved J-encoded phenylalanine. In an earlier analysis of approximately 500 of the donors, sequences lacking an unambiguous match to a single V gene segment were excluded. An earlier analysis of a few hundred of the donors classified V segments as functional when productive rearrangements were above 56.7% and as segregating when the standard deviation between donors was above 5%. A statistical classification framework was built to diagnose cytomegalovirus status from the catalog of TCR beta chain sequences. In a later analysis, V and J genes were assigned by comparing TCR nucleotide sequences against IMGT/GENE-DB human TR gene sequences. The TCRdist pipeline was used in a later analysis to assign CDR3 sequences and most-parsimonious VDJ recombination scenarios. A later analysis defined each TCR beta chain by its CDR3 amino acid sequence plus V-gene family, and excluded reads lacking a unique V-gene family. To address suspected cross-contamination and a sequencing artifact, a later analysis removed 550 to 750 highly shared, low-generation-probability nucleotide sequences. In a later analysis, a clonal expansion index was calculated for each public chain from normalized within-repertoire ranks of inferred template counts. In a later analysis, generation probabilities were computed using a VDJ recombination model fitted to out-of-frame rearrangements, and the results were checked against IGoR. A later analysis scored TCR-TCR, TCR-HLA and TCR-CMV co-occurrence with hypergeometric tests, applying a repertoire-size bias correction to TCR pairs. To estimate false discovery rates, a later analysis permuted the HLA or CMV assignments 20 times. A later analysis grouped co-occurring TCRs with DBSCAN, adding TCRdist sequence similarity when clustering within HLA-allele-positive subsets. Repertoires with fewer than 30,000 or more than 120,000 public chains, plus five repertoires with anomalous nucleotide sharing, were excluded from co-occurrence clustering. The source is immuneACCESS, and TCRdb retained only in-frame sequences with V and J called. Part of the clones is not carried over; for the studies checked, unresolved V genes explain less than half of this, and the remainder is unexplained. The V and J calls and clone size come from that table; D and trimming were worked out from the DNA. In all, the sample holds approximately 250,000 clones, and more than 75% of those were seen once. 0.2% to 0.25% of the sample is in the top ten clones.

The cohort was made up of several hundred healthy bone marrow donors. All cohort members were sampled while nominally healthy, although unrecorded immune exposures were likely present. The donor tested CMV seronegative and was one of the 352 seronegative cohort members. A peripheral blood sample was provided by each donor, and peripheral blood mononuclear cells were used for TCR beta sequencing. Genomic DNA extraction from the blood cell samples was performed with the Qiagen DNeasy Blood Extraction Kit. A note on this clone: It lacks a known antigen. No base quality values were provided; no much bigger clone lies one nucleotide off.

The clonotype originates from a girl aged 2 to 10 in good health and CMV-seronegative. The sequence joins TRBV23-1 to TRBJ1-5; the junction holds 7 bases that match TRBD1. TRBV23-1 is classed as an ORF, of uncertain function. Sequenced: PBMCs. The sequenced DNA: TGCGCCAGCAACCCCCAGAGACAGGGAGGTCGCAATCAGCCCCAGCATTTT. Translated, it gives CASNPQRQGGRNQPQHF.